In this sample, the clone carrying this T cell receptor beta chain turned up a few times. The data were taken from a study of long-term antiretroviral therapy in people with HIV. The junction had 2 bases not matched to a gene; V was cut back by 0 bases and J by 1 base. This CDR3 region has 15 residues. CDR1 is MNHNS, CDR2 SASEGT, per germline. Survey level was the resolution at which the v3.0 immunoSEQ assay ran. This table comes from immunoSEQ multiplex PCR, and its TCRdb copy is limited to in-frame clones, with some not included. The sample shows thousands of clones, about 74% of them seen only once.

The source was unsorted PBMCs, collected 0.1 years before starting antiretroviral therapy. This rearrangement joins TRBV6-1 to TRBJ2-7; 8 bases line up with TRBD1. The sequence derives from a man younger than 35 with HIV. CDR3: CASSEAQGASYEQYF. CDR3 bases: TGTGCCAGCAGTGAAGCTCAGGGGGCGTCCTACGAGCAGTACTTC.